These 2 T cell receptor beta chains originate from one sample sequenced in a study of T-cell reconstitution after alpha-beta-depleted transplantation in children. As it was prepared, the TCRbeta library received unique molecular identifiers. TCRdb reprocessed the PCR reads via MiXCR and lists one record per CDR3 protein. The table includes a few hundred thousand distinct CDR3 sequences, roughly 25% detected once. The material was PBMCs, mostly from graft donor cells, obtained 360 days after TCRalphabeta/CD19-depleted stem cell transplant. The source is a female patient aged 2-15 years who had a stem cell transplant for congenital amegakaryocytic thrombocytopenia, so the T cells may come from the graft donor.

The chain links TRBV4-1 to TRBJ2-3, with TRBD2 identical over 10 bases. CDR3 length: 15 amino acids. Germline CDR1 is MGHRA and CDR2 is YSYEKL. The junction had 2 bases not matched to a gene; V was cut back by 4 bases and J by 1 base. The DNA for the CDR3 is TGCGCCAGCAGCCCGGGACTAGCGCGCACAGATACGCAGTATTTT. This gives the protein CASSPGLARTDTQYF.

V is TRBV4-2 and J is TRBJ2-7; unclear D gene. Per the germline V gene, CDR1 is LGHNA and CDR2 is YNFKEQ. The CDR3 totals 16 residues. With 0 bases removed from V and 0 bases from J, the gap between germline ends came to 12 bases. The CDR3 DNA reads as TGTGCCAGCAGCCAAGAGCGTCTCGATGGCTCCTACGAGCAGTACTTC. Translated: CASSQERLDGSYEQYF.